The 32 T cell receptor beta chains below come from one sample, sequenced in a study of brain T cells in children with intractable seizures. TCRdb keeps only in-frame clones here, not all; method: immunoSEQ multiplex PCR. The data contain 110,000 or so clones, 94% of them singletons. This sample comprised peripheral blood, obtained at surgery. The receptors were gathered from a boy under three years old with hemimegalencephaly and intractable seizures.

This chain links TRBV6-5 with TRBJ1-2; 10 bases are shared with TRBD1. Germline V lookup: CDR1 MNHEY, CDR2 SVGAGI. This CDR3 is 14 amino acids long. V lost 0 bases and J lost 5; bases outside the gene matches: 0. Here the CDR3 DNA reads TGTGCCAGCAGTTACTCGGGACAGGGGTATGGCTACACCTTC. It encodes CASSYSGQGYGYTF.

The V gene is TRBV25-1, the J gene TRBJ2-5, with 11 bases lining up with TRBD2. With V trimmed by 3 bases and J by 3 bases, 9 bases remained unmatched. CDR3 length: 17 amino acids. Germline V lookup: CDR1 MGHDK, CDR2 SYGVNS. CDR3 nucleotide sequence: TGTGCCAGCAGTGAGGGACCGGGACTAGCGGAAAAAGAGACCCAGTACTTC. This translates into CASSEGPGLAEKETQYF.

The CDR3: CASSVDEWGSRLSSYNSPLHF. The CDR3 DNA reads as TGTGCCAGCAGCGTAGATGAGTGGGGCAGCCGGCTGAGCTCCTATAATTCACCCCTCCACTTT. The chain links TRBV9 to TRBJ1-6, with TRBD1 as a possible D gene (5 bases). The CDR3 spans 21 residues. Trimming took off 0 bases at V and 0 bases at J, with 22 bases between the two ends. CDR1 and CDR2 from the germline V gene are SGDLS and YYNGEE.

This chain uses TRBV28 with TRBJ2-1; 11 bases line up with TRBD2. Trimming cost V 11 bases and J 7 bases; bases outside gene matches: 13. Per the germline V gene, CDR1 is MDHEN and CDR2 is SYDVKM. The CDR3 totals 15 residues. CDR3 nucleotides: TGTGCCGTTAGCGGGAGGGCCATCAAGGGGAATGAGCAGTTCTTC. It specifies CAVSGRAIKGNEQFF.

The chain couples TRBV7-3 to TRBJ2-7; 10 bases line up with TRBD1. Losses at the gene ends were 5 bases for V and 5 bases for J; bases not matched to a gene: 6. In germline, CDR1 is SGHTA, CDR2 FQGTGA. The length of the CDR3 is 14 residues. The CDR3 region has the DNA TGTGCCAGCAGCCTGGGACAGGGGAGCCACGAGCAGTACTTC. Translating gives CASSLGQGSHEQYF. The full variable domain, its missing parts supplied by reference TRBV7-3 and TRBJ2-7, is GAGVSQTPSNKVTEKGKYVELRCDPISGHTALYWYRQSLGQGPEFLIYFQGTGAADDSGLPNDRFFAVRPEGSVSTLKIQRTERGDSAVYLCASSLGQGSHEQYFGPGTRLTVT.

The rearrangement joins TRBV19 to TRBJ1-3; D is undetermined. Germline V gene data show CDR1 as LNHDA and CDR2 as SQIVND (reference sequence). The CDR3 runs 16 residues. V was pared by 3 bases and J by 0 bases, with 12 bases between. The CDR3 protein is CASSMVAGVSGNTIYF. CDR3 nucleotides: TGTGCCAGTAGTATGGTGGCAGGCGTCTCTGGAAACACCATATATTTT.

The J gene is TRBJ2-7, the V gene TRBV5-5, with 10 bases that match TRBD2. V dropped 4 bases and J dropped 2; count of bases not matched to a gene: 9. The germline CDR1 and CDR2 sequences are SGHKS and YYEKEE (reference sequence). The CDR3 extends over 16 amino acids. The CDR3, as DNA: TGTGCCAGCAGCCCTGCTAGGACTAGCGGACCCTACGAGCAGTACTTC. This codes for CASSPARTSGPYEQYF.

The chain has TRBV6-5 and TRBJ1-1; 9 nucleotides match TRBD1. Unmatched junction bases numbered 5, after V lost 2 bases and J lost 4 bases. The CDR3 has 15 amino acids. Germline-derived CDR1 and CDR2 are MNHEY and SVGAGI. The DNA for the CDR3 is TGTGCCAGCAGTTACGCTACAGGGGGCCCCACTGAAGCTTTCTTT. This codes for CASSYATGGPTEAFF.

The chain has TRBV7-6 and TRBJ2-7; TRBD1 aligns across 10 bases. V lost 3 bases, J lost 6 bases, and 14 bases stayed unmatched. This CDR3 is built from 17 residues. Looked up from germline, CDR1 is SGHVS and CDR2 is FNYEAQ. In DNA, the CDR3 is TGTGCCAGCAGCTTTGACAGGGGGCTGGACTACCGCTTCGAGCAGTACTTC. It is translated as CASSFDRGLDYRFEQYF.

V and J are TRBV3-1 (or the pseudogene TRBV3-2) and TRBJ2-5; D gene unclear. Trimming removed 4 bases from V and 7 bases from J, with 13 bases in between. The CDR3 extends over 13 amino acids. Looked up from germline, CDR1 is LGHDT and CDR2 is YNNKEL (reference sequence). CDR3 nucleotide sequence: TGTGCCAGCAGCCTCACGGGCCCGGGGACCCAGTACTTC. As protein: CASSLTGPGTQYF.

This chain links TRBV19 with TRBJ2-5; no clear D gene. Trimming removed 2 bases from V and 3 bases from J, with 7 bases in between. The CDR3 sequence is 13 residues long. Germline V lookup: CDR1 LNHDA, CDR2 SQIVND (reference sequence). The CDR3 DNA sequence: TGTGCCAGTAGTATAATGGCGAAAGAGACCCAGTACTTC. It encodes CASSIMAKETQYF. Complete variable domain (other parts from reference TRBV19 and TRBJ2-5): DGGITQSPKYLFRKEGQNVTLSCEQNLNHDAMYWYRQDPGQGLRLIYYSQIVNDFQKGDIAEGYSVSREKKESFPLTVTSAQKNPTAFYLCASSIMAKETQYFGPGTRLLVL.

This chain connects TRBV2 to TRBJ2-7, with 11 bases identical to TRBD1. Germline CDR1 SNHLY, CDR2 FYNNEI. CDR3 length: 16 residues. With 5 bases clipped from V and 7 bases from J, the junction kept 13 bases outside the gene matches. The CDR3 nucleotides are TGTGCCAGCAGTCATGGGAGGACAGGGGGCACATTTGAGCAGTACTTC. Encoded protein: CASSHGRTGGTFEQYF.

The chain combines TRBV11-2 with TRBJ2-7; D is unresolved. Per the germline V gene, CDR1 is SGHAT and CDR2 is FQNNGV. V was trimmed by 6 bases and J by 0 bases, leaving 12 bases between them. The CDR3 sequence is 14 residues long. The CDR3 DNA sequence: TGTGCCAGCAGTACCCCTCGCGGCTCCTACGAGCAGTACTTC. Translated, it gives CASSTPRGSYEQYF.

The chain joins TRBV11-3 to TRBJ2-1, with 8 bases lining up with TRBD2. V shed 5 bases and J 2 bases; nucleotides not matched to a gene: 5. Germline V lookup: CDR1 SGHNT, CDR2 YENEEA. This CDR3 is built from 15 residues. CDR3 DNA: TGTGCCAGCAGCCTTACTAGCGGTACCTACAATGAGCAGTTCTTC. Protein product: CASSLTSGTYNEQFF.

The chain joins TRBV11-3 to TRBJ2-3; 7 nucleotides align to TRBD1. The junction had 6 bases not matched to a gene; V was cut back by 5 bases and J by 4 bases. Germline V CDR1 and CDR2: SGHNT, YENEEA. This CDR3 is 14 amino acids long. The CDR3 DNA is TGTGCCAGCAGCATCGGACAGGTTGCAGATACGCAGTATTTT. Its protein is CASSIGQVADTQYF.

As DNA, the CDR3 is TGTGCCAGCAGGGGCAGGGCCGTTAACTATGGCTACACCTTC. Encoded protein: CASRGRAVNYGYTF. The genes are TRBV6-5 and TRBJ1-2; a weak D match, TRBD1 (5 bases). This CDR3 spans 14 amino acids. V lost 6 bases and J lost 1, with 12 bases in between. Looked up from germline, CDR1 is MNHEY and CDR2 is SVGAGI.

J is TRBJ2-7 and V is TRBV12-3 or TRBV12-4; no clear D. This CDR3 is 11 amino acids long. The ends were cut back, 1 base at V and 9 bases at J, with 7 bases in the middle. CDR3 region: CASSLGSSQYF. The CDR3 bases are TGTGCCAGCAGTTTAGGCAGCTCGCAGTACTTC.

This chain uses TRBV30 with TRBJ1-2; tentative D call: TRBD1 (5 bases). This CDR3 has 14 residues. The germline V and J ends were trimmed by 0 bases and 4 bases, with 12 bases remaining between them. The V gene's germline CDR1 is GTSNPN and CDR2 SVGIG (reference sequence). CDR3 sequence (DNA): TGTGCCTGGAGTGTAGGGACTGTATTCTATGGCTACACCTTC. As protein: CAWSVGTVFYGYTF.

J is TRBJ2-1 and V is TRBV28, with 9 bases that match TRBD1. The V gene's germline CDR1 is MDHEN and CDR2 SYDVKM. Trimming removed 6 bases from V and 8 bases from J; junction bases left unmatched: 11. This CDR3 comprises 15 residues. The CDR3 coding sequence is TGTGCCAGCAGCCGACCGGGACAGGGTGGGGATGAGCAGTTCTTC. Translation gives CASSRPGQGGDEQFF. Full variable domain (missing parts from reference TRBV28 and TRBJ2-1): DVKVTQSSRYLVKRTGEKVFLECVQDMDHENMFWYRQDPGLGLRLIYFSYDVKMKEKGDIPEGYSVSREKKERFSLILESASTNQTSMYLCASSRPGQGGDEQFFGPGTRLTVL.

The chain recombines TRBV2 with TRBJ2-7; D may be TRBD1 (6 bases). Trimming pared 4 bases from V and 5 bases from J, leaving 18 bases between. This CDR3 is built from 15 residues. Germline lookup yields CDR1 SNHLY and CDR2 FYNNEI. The DNA of the CDR3 is TGTGCCAGCAGTGGCGACCCTTACCGGGACAACGAGCAGTACTTC. Protein sequence: CASSGDPYRDNEQYF.

This chain connects TRBV4-2 to TRBJ2-1; D is tentatively TRBD1 or TRBD2 (5 bases each). Deletions cut 1 base from V and 3 bases from J, with 13 bases between. The germline CDR1 and CDR2 sequences are LGHNA and YNFKEQ. The CDR3 extends over 16 amino acids. CDR3 in DNA: TGTGCCAGCAGCCAAGTTTCGGGACCGATCTACAATGAGCAGTTCTTC. Protein sequence: CASSQVSGPIYNEQFF.

This chain joins TRBV18 and TRBJ1-6; D call uncertain. V gave up 2 bases and J gave up 7 bases, with 12 bases separating them. The germline V gene has CDR1 KGHSH and CDR2 LQKENI. The CDR3 length is 15 residues. CDR3 bases: TGTGCCAGCTCACCAGTCCCAGTTACGAATTCACCCCTCCACTTT. Amino acids: CASSPVPVTNSPLHF.

This clone appeared a single time. This sequence joins TRBV5-4 and TRBJ2-1, with 10 bases aligning to TRBD2. V shed 7 bases, J shed 7 bases, and the junction held 8 bases outside the gene matches. Germline-derived CDR1 and CDR2 are SGHNT and YYREEE (reference sequence). The length of the CDR3 is 14 residues. The CDR3 sequence: CASGIAGGGNEQFF. In DNA form, the CDR3 reads TGTGCCAGCGGAATAGCGGGAGGTGGTAATGAGCAGTTCTTC.

The chain uses TRBV11-2 and TRBJ2-1; D gene uncertain. V was clipped by 0 bases and J by 7 bases, with 13 bases between them. The CDR3 consists of 15 residues. CDR1 is SGHAT, CDR2 FQNNGV, per germline. The chain's CDR3 is CASSLDSSQLNEQFF. Written as DNA, the CDR3 is TGTGCCAGCAGCTTAGATAGTTCGCAGTTGAATGAGCAGTTCTTC.

V usage is TRBV6-5 and J usage is TRBJ2-7, with D perhaps TRBD1 (6 bases). V was shortened by 2 bases and J by 2 bases, with 10 bases between the two germline ends. The CDR3 runs 14 residues. Germline CDR1 is MNHEY and CDR2 is SVGAGI. DNA of the CDR3: TGTGCCAGCAGTTACGGGGGCTTACCCTACGAGCAGTACTTC. This translates into CASSYGGLPYEQYF.

The chain recombines TRBV9 with TRBJ2-1, with D uncertain. This CDR3 is 15 amino acids long. Germline V gives CDR1 SGDLS, CDR2 YYNGEE. V was cut by 0 bases and J by 5 bases, with 12 bases left in between. DNA of the CDR3: TGTGCCAGCAGCGTAGCAGTAGGCATCGACAATGAGCAGTTCTTC. Protein sequence: CASSVAVGIDNEQFF.

DNA of the CDR3: TGCGCCAGTGCCCGGACTAGCGGGAGTGAAAATGAGCAGTTCTTC. This sequence encodes CASARTSGSENEQFF. This chain links TRBV10-1 with TRBJ2-1; 13 nucleotides line up with TRBD2. The germline gives CDR1 WNHNN, CDR2 SYGVQD (reference sequence). Unmatched junction bases numbered 9, after V lost 9 bases and J lost 7 bases. This CDR3 contains 15 residues.

This clone was observed a few times. V gene TRBV6-6 combines with J gene TRBJ1-2, with 8 bases aligning to TRBD1. This CDR3 region has 15 residues. Germline trimming cut 5 bases from V and 2 bases from J; bases unmatched to any gene: 7. Germline CDR1 MNHNY, CDR2 SVGAGI (reference sequence). The CDR3 DNA sequence: TGTGCCAGCAGTCGGACAGGGTTGATCAACTATGGCTACACCTTC. This codes for CASSRTGLINYGYTF.

On this clone itself: Other DNA sequences of this sample code for an identical CDR3. The chain is built from TRBV6-5 and TRBJ1-1; TRBD1 might be the D (6 bases). Trimming took 0 bases from V and 4 from J, leaving 9 bases between them. There are 14 residues in the CDR3. The germline CDR1 and CDR2 sequences are MNHEY and SVGAGI. The CDR3 is CASSYSGGGTEAFF. The CDR3 nucleotides are TGTGCCAGCAGTTACTCAGGGGGAGGCACTGAAGCTTTCTTT.

V usage is TRBV27 and J usage is TRBJ2-2, with D hard to call. Germline V gene data show CDR1 as MNHEY and CDR2 as SMNVEV (reference sequence). The CDR3 extends over 13 amino acids. Trimming left V 2 bases short and J 5 bases short, with 6 bases between. The CDR3 DNA reads TGTGCCAGCAGTTTAAAACGGACCGGGGAGCTGTTTTTT. It codes for CASSLKRTGELFF.

This chain connects TRBV3-1 (or the pseudogene TRBV3-2) to TRBJ2-1; 9 bases map to TRBD2. Losses at the gene ends were 0 bases for V and 3 bases for J; bases not matched to a gene: 18. This CDR3 comprises 21 residues. Germline CDR1 LGHDT, CDR2 YNNKEL (reference sequence). In nucleotides, the CDR3 is TGTGCCAGCAGCCAAGACCCATTACTTGCGGGAGGGCCGGTGGTCTACAATGAGCAGTTCTTC. It is translated as CASSQDPLLAGGPVVYNEQFF.

The V gene is TRBV9, the J gene TRBJ2-5, with D tentatively TRBD1 (5 bases). CDR3 length: 12 amino acids. Trimming cost V 0 bases and J 5 bases, with 5 bases left between them. Germline CDR1 SGDLS, CDR2 YYNGEE. The CDR3 is CASSVEGETQYF. DNA of the CDR3: TGTGCCAGCAGCGTAGAGGGGGAGACCCAGTACTTC.